The 21 T cell receptor beta chains in this list originate from one sample, sequenced in a study of spatial heterogeneity in lung cancer. TCRdb redid the calling of the 5' RACE reads with MiXCR, one entry per CDR3 protein. Seen here are 40,000 to 45,000 distinct CDR3 sequences, roughly an eighth observed once, and the top ten hold about 55%. Time point given: sample taken at primary tumor resection. Tumor, nontumor lung or frozen PBMC supplied whole RNA, sequenced without sorting. This specimen was PBMCs, taken at surgery. These receptor sequences come from a male donor with early-stage non-small cell lung cancer.

This clonotype came up a few times. The chain recombines TRBV5-1 with TRBJ2-3; D not resolved. The CDR3 length is 16 residues. Germline V gene data show CDR1 as SGHRS and CDR2 as YFSETQ. Trimming took 0 bases from V and 2 from J, leaving 13 bases between them. The chain's CDR3 is CASSLEGQSATDTQYF. For the CDR3, the DNA is TGCGCCAGCAGCTTGGAAGGGCAGAGCGCCACAGATACGCAGTATTTT.

This clonotype showed up just a few times. This rearrangement joins TRBV20-1 to TRBJ1-1; D not certain. Per germline, CDR1 DFQATT and CDR2 SNEGSKA (reference sequence). Trimming took 2 bases from V and 1 from J, leaving 8 bases between them. This CDR3 is 13 amino acids long. The DNA of the CDR3 is TGCAGTGCTAGAAAGGACGGGAACACTGAAGCTTTCTTT. It translates to CSARKDGNTEAFF.

Only a few counts were recorded for this clonotype. The chain has TRBV20-1 and TRBJ1-3; perhaps TRBD1 as D (5 bases). The V gene lost 0 bases and the J gene lost 4 bases, with 19 bases spanning the gap. The CDR3 has 17 residues. Germline V CDR1 and CDR2: DFQATT, SNEGSKA (reference sequence). The CDR3 DNA reads as TGCAGTGCTAGAGATCGGGACGAACTCGGGCCCGGAAACACCATATATTTT. It specifies CSARDRDELGPGNTIYF.

This clonotype turned up a few times. This chain's CDR3 is CASSQYRADDTEAFF. The DNA of the CDR3 is TGTGCCAGCTCACAATACAGGGCGGACGACACTGAAGCTTTCTTT. The chain joins TRBV18 to TRBJ1-1; perhaps TRBD1 as D (6 bases). The germline V gene encodes CDR1 KGHSH and CDR2 LQKENI. This CDR3 comprises 15 residues. Trimming removed 4 bases from V and 3 bases from J, with 15 bases in between.

The CDR3 loop reads CASSPSTGPEETQYF. In DNA, the CDR3 is TGTGCCAGCTCACCTTCCACAGGGCCCGAAGAGACCCAGTACTTC. The gene calls are TRBV18 and TRBJ2-5; D may be TRBD1 (6 bases). The CDR3 has 15 residues. CDR1 KGHSH and CDR2 LQKENI come from the germline V gene. Trimming removed 3 bases at V and 3 bases at J, with 14 bases between.

This clonotype was seen at least ten times. The chain has TRBV9 and TRBJ2-3; D not certain. The CDR3 spans 15 residues. CDR1 SGDLS and CDR2 YYNGEE come from the germline V gene. V lost 4 bases and J 6 bases, leaving 18 bases between the germline ends. The chain's CDR3 is CASSRVVSGPDTQYF. The CDR3 DNA reads as TGTGCCAGCAGCCGGGTAGTCAGTGGCCCCGATACGCAGTATTTT.

This clonotype was observed a handful of times. This chain uses TRBV29-1 with TRBJ2-5; D may be TRBD2 (5 bases). V lost 8 bases and J 4 bases, leaving 17 bases between the germline ends. The germline CDR1 and CDR2 sequences are SQVTM and ANQGSEA. The CDR3 totals 13 residues. DNA of the CDR3: TGCAGCATGAGGGAGTCCCGGGGAGAGACCCAGTACTTC. It encodes CSMRESRGETQYF.

This chain links TRBV7-3 with TRBJ2-5; perhaps D is TRBD1 or TRBD2 (6 bases each). Trimming took off 5 bases at V and 2 bases at J, with 15 bases between the two ends. This CDR3 has 15 amino acids. Germline V CDR1 and CDR2: SGHTA, FQGTGA. CDR3 in DNA: TGTGCCAGCAGCATGACGAGGGGGGCACAAGAGACCCAGTACTTC. It yields the protein CASSMTRGAQETQYF.

This clonotype occurred a few times. V gene TRBV20-1 combines with J gene TRBJ2-2, with a weak D call TRBD1 (5 bases). V was cut by 6 bases and J by 2 bases, with 13 bases left in between. Germline CDR1 is DFQATT and CDR2 is SNEGSKA (reference sequence). The CDR3 has 14 amino acids. The CDR3 loop reads CSAPWGSNTGELFF. CDR3 sequence (DNA): TGCAGTGCCCCGTGGGGCTCAAACACCGGGGAGCTGTTTTTT.

This clonotype was observed a few times. This chain joins TRBV5-1 and TRBJ2-3; 11 bases agree with TRBD2. V was pared by 2 bases and J by 5 bases, with 1 base of the junction left unmatched. CDR1 and CDR2 from the germline V gene are SGHRS and YFSETQ. This CDR3 comprises 14 residues. CDR3 nucleotides: TGCGCCAGCAGCTTCGGACTAGCGGGAGATACGCAGTATTTT. This encodes CASSFGLAGDTQYF.

This clonotype was found many times. The genes are TRBV12-3 or TRBV12-4 and TRBJ2-5, with TRBD1 matching over 7 bases. The length of the CDR3 is 13 residues. V lost 4 bases and J lost 4; bases outside the gene matches: 3. The chain's CDR3 is CASSWGTVETQYF. CDR3 in DNA: TGTGCCAGCAGTTGGGGGACAGTAGAGACCCAGTACTTC.

A few counts support this clonotype. The chain is built from TRBV11-2 and TRBJ1-4; D gene unclear. Trimming stripped 4 bases from V and 5 bases from J, with 5 bases between. This CDR3 comprises 12 residues. The germline gives CDR1 SGHAT, CDR2 FQNNGV. In DNA, the CDR3 is TGTGCCAGCAGCTACGGCAATGAAAAACTGTTTTTT. Translated: CASSYGNEKLFF.

In its sample, this clonotype was seen many times. The V call is TRBV6-5, the J call TRBJ1-2, with unresolved D. Trimming stripped 6 bases from V and 4 bases from J, with 15 bases between. Germline-derived CDR1 and CDR2 are MNHEY and SVGAGI. The CDR3 is 14 amino acids. The CDR3 loop reads CASSSHSDGYGYTF. The DNA of the CDR3 is TGTGCCAGCAGCTCCCACTCGGACGGCTATGGCTACACCTTC.

This clonotype showed up many times. The chain uses TRBV7-9 and TRBJ2-7, with 7 positions matching TRBD1. V lost 5 bases, J lost 3 bases, and 10 bases stayed unmatched. CDR3 length equals 15 residues. Germline values: CDR1 SEHNR, CDR2 FQNEAQ (reference sequence). CDR3 loop: CASSEPGTALYEQYF. CDR3 in DNA: TGTGCCAGCAGCGAGCCTGGGACAGCCCTCTACGAGCAGTACTTC.

This chain joins TRBV7-2 and TRBJ1-2; D call uncertain. V dropped 1 base and J dropped 4 bases, with 7 bases sitting between them. Germline assignment: CDR1 SGHTA and CDR2 FQGNSA. CDR3 length equals 13 residues. DNA of the CDR3: TGTGCCAGCAGCTTAGGTCAAGTCTATGGCTACACCTTC. Protein: CASSLGQVYGYTF.

The chain uses TRBV7-9 and TRBJ2-7; D unclear. The CDR3 runs 13 residues. V lost 3 bases to trimming and J lost 2 bases, with 8 bases between them. The germline V gene has CDR1 SEHNR and CDR2 FQNEAQ (reference sequence). In DNA, the CDR3 is TGTGCCAGCAGCTTGAGCGACCCCTACGAGCAGTACTTC. Translating gives CASSLSDPYEQYF.

This clonotype occurred many times. The chain couples TRBV9 to TRBJ2-6; D is possibly TRBD1 (5 bases). CDR1 and CDR2 from the germline V gene are SGDLS and YYNGEE. The length of the CDR3 is 16 residues. Trimming pared 2 bases from V and 0 bases from J, leaving 9 bases between. CDR3 amino acids: CASSVQGHSGANVLTF. Here the CDR3 DNA reads TGTGCCAGCAGCGTCCAGGGTCACTCTGGGGCCAACGTCCTGACTTTC.

The gene calls are TRBV5-1 and TRBJ2-7; D is unclear. Germline V lookup: CDR1 SGHRS, CDR2 YFSETQ. The V gene lost 4 bases and the J gene lost 5 bases, with 16 bases spanning the gap. This CDR3 has 14 amino acids. The CDR3 DNA sequence: TGCGCCAGCAGCCCGTCAGGAGCAGCCCACGAGCAGTACTTC. Its translation is CASSPSGAAHEQYF.

This clonotype was detected only a few times. J is TRBJ2-1 and V is TRBV7-9; perhaps TRBD1 as D (6 bases). Deletions cut 5 bases from V and 9 bases from J, with 17 bases between. The CDR3 loop spans 14 amino acids. Germline CDR1 SEHNR, CDR2 FQNEAQ (reference sequence). CDR3 residues: CASSRGGSAIEQFF. The CDR3 DNA reads TGTGCCAGCAGCCGAGGGGGTAGCGCTATTGAGCAGTTCTTC.

The chain uses TRBV6-1 and TRBJ2-3; 8 nucleotides align to TRBD2. Germline trimming cut 8 bases from V and 1 base from J; bases unmatched to any gene: 14. This CDR3 spans 17 amino acids. CDR1 is MNHNS and CDR2 is SASEGT in the germline V gene. In nucleotides, the CDR3 is TGTGCCAGCCTATACCTAGGGCGGGAGGCGGGCACAGATACGCAGTATTTT. Residues: CASLYLGREAGTDTQYF.

V and J are TRBV20-1 and TRBJ2-5, with 7 bases fitting TRBD1. The CDR3 is 13 amino acids. Germline-derived CDR1 and CDR2 are DFQATT and SNEGSKA (reference sequence). The V gene end was trimmed by 5 bases and the J gene end by 2 bases; junction bases not matched to a gene: 5. The CDR3 coding sequence is TGCAGTGCTCCGGGACAGACACAAGAGACCCAGTACTTC. Translation: CSAPGQTQETQYF.